This TCR beta chain was obtained from a study of T cells after posttransplantation cyclophosphamide. Findings and caveats of the study: Donor CD8+ memory clones often dominated recipient blood repertoires at later times.

Ten or more counts support this clone. No antigen is known for it. The germline V gene has CDR1 SGHVS and CDR2 FNYEAQ. Trimming removed 3 bases from V and 3 bases from J; junction bases left unmatched: 1. This CDR3 contains 14 residues. Repertoires were generated with immunoSEQ multiplex PCR, while TCRdb's copy carries only in-frame clones and drops some. This sample comprises around 13,000 clones, none seen once only. Cyclophosphamide on days +3 and +4 followed busulfan-fludarabine conditioning and a marrow graft. The sample consisted of PBMCs, taken after allogeneic stem cell transplant with posttransplant cyclophosphamide. This chain links TRBV7-6 with TRBJ2-4, with TRBD2 identical over 8 bases. The clonotype was recovered from a female patient aged 40 to 55 who received an allogeneic stem cell transplant from an unrelated donor, was CMV-positive, and had acute GVHD only. Some of the T cells might come from the graft donor. This CDR3 is CASSLAGGKNIQYF. Written as DNA, the CDR3 is TGTGCCAGCAGCTTGGCGGGGGGCAAAAACATTCAGTACTTC.